This T cell receptor beta chain was found in a study of T cell responses to AZD1222 COVID-19 vaccine. The repertoire was sequenced with immunoSEQ multiplex PCR; TCRdb's copy has only in-frame clones and lacks some. Found here are 110,000 to 150,000 clones, 80% to 90% of them singletons; the top ten hold around 8.6%. The V and J ends lost 7 bases and 5 bases respectively, with 18 bases between them. The CDR3 runs to 14 residues. Germline V gives CDR1 SNHLY, CDR2 FYNNEI. Study observations and caveats: Clonal diversity may have been underestimated in mostly white British donors.

Details on this clone: As yet, its antigen is unknown.

The receptor was isolated from an adult in good health. The source was peripheral blood, collected on day 0 of AZD1222 vaccination. The chain uses TRBV2 and TRBJ2-7, with D possibly called TRBD1 or TRBD2 (5 bases each). CDR3 sequence reads: CASKFRDVGNEQYF. The DNA of the CDR3 is TGTGCCAGCAAATTCCGGGACGTAGGGAACGAGCAGTACTTC.